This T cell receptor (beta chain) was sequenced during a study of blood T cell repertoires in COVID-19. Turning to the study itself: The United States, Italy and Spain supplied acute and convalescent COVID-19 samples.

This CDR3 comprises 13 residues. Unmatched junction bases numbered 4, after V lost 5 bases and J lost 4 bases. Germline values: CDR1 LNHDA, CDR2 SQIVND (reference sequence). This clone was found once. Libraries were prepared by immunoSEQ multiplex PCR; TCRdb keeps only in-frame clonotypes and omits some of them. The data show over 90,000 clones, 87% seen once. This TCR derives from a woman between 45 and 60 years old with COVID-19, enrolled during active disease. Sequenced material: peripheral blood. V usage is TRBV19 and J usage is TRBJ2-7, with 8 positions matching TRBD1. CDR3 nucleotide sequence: TGTGCCAGTAGTTTCCGGACAGGGTACGAGCAGTACTTC. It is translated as CASSFRTGYEQYF.